This entry describes one T cell receptor (beta chain). The sample comes from a study of blood T cell repertoires in COVID-19. Germline V gives CDR1 LNHNV, CDR2 YYDKDF (reference sequence). This CDR3 comprises 16 residues. With V trimmed by 0 bases and J by 1 base, 4 bases remained unmatched. Each recovered donor of Cohort 3 presented with two negative PCRs, clearance, or symptom resolution. Original analysis: Quantification of nucleated cells was approximated via reference gene primer amplification. TCRdb's table, derived via immunoSEQ multiplex PCR, lists solely in-frame clones and lacks some. The V and J calls and the clone size are those of that table, but D and trimming were determined from the DNA. The table lists hundreds of thousands of clones, 70% to 90% of them singletons, with less than 1.5% in the top ten.

The chain uses TRBV15 and TRBJ2-5, with 8 bases identical to TRBD2. This TCR was recovered from a man aged 25 to 40 who had recovered from COVID-19. Sequenced: PBMCs or T cells enriched from blood (not recorded which). The DNA of the CDR3 is TGTGCCACCAGCAGAGATGTAGCGGGAAGCCAAGAGACCCAGTACTTC. This codes for CATSRDVAGSQETQYF.